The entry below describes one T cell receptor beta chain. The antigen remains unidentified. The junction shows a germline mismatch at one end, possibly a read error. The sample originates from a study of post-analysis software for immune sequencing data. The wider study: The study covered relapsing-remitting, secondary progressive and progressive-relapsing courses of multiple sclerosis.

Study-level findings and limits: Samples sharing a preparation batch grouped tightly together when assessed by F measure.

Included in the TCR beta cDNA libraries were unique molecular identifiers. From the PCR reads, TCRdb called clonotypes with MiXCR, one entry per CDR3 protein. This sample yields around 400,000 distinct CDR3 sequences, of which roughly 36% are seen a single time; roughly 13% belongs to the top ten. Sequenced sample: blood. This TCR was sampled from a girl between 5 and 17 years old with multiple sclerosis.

The CDR3 DNA reads as TGCGCCAGCAACTTGCCCCAGGCAGACCGGTGGTTCTACGAGCAGTACTTC. It specifies CASNLPQADRWFYEQYF. The chain is built from TRBV5-1 and TRBJ2-7, with D uncertain. The germline CDR1 and CDR2 sequences are SGHRS and YFSETQ. This CDR3 has 17 residues.